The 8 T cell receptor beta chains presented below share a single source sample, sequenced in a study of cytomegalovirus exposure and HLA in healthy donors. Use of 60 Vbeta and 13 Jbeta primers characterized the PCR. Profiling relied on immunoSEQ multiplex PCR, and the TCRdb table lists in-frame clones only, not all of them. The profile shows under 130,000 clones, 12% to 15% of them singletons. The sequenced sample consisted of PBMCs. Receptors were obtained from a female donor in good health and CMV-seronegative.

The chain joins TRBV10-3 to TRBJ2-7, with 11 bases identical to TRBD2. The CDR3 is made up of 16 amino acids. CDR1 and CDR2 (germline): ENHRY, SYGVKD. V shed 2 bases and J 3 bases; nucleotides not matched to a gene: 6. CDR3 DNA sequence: TGTGCCATCAGTGAGGGTACTAGCGGGAGAGTCTACGAGCAGTACTTC. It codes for CAISEGTSGRVYEQYF.

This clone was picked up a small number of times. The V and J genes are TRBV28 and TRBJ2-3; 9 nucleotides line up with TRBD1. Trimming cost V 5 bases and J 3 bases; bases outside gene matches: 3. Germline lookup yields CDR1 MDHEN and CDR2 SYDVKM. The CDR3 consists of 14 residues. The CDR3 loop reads CASSPGQGTDTQYF. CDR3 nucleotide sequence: TGTGCCAGCAGTCCAGGACAGGGGACAGATACGCAGTATTTT.

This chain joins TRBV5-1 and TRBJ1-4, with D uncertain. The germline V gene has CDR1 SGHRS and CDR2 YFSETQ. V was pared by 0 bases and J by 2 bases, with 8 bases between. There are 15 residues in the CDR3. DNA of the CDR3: TGCGCCAGCAGCTTGGGCGGGCCGACTAATGAAAAACTGTTTTTT. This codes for CASSLGGPTNEKLFF.

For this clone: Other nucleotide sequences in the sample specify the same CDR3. The CDR3 bases are TGTGCCAGCAGCTTGTCGACAGGGGGACAAGAGACCCAGTACTTC. Translating it yields CASSLSTGGQETQYF. V usage is TRBV11-2 and J usage is TRBJ2-5; TRBD1 aligns across 9 bases. This CDR3 is built from 15 residues. The V and J ends lost 3 bases and 2 bases, in that order; junction bases with no gene match: 4. Germline assignment: CDR1 SGHAT and CDR2 FQNNGV.

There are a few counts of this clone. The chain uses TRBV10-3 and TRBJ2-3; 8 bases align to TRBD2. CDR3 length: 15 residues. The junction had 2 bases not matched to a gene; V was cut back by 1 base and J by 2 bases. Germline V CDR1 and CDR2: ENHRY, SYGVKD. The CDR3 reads CAISEYGGDTDTQYF. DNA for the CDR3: TGTGCCATCAGTGAGTACGGGGGGGACACAGATACGCAGTATTTT.

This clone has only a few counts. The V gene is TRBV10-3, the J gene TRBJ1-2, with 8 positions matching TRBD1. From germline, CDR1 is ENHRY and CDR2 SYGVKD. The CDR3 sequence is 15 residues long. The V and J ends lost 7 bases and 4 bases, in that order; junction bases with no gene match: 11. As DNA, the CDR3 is TGTGCCATCACTGACCCCCTTACAGGGGGCTATGGCTACACCTTC. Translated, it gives CAITDPLTGGYGYTF.

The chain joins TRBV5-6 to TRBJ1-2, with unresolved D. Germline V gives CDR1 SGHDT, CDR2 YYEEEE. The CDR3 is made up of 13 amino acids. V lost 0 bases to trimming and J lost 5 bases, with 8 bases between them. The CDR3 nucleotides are TGTGCCAGCAGCTTGGTAGAGGCTTATGGCTACACCTTC. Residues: CASSLVEAYGYTF.

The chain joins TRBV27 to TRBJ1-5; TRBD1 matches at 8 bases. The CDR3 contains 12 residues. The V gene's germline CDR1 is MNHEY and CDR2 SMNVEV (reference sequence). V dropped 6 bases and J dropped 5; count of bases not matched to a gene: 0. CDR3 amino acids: CASRQGDQPQHF. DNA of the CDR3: TGTGCCAGCAGACAGGGGGATCAGCCCCAGCATTTT.